This T cell receptor beta chain was documented in a study of blood T cell repertoires in COVID-19. The authors' processing: Amplified reference gene primers provided the basis for estimating nucleated cell counts. The protocol was immunoSEQ multiplex PCR, while the TCRdb copy is restricted to in-frame clones and leaves out a portion. The DNA gave D and trimming, while V, J and clone size come from that table. The sample contains 70,000 or so clones, around nine tenths of which appear only once. Looked up from germline, CDR1 is SGHTA and CDR2 is FQGTGA. CDR3 length equals 14 residues. V lost 2 bases and J 3 bases, leaving 7 bases between the germline ends.

This sequence joins TRBV7-3 and TRBJ2-2; a possible D gene is TRBD2 (6 bases). The sequencing sample was made of peripheral blood. This TCR came from a man aged 45-65 years with acute or convalescent COVID-19. The CDR3 sequence: CASSLAGYTGELFF. DNA for the CDR3: TGTGCCAGCAGCTTAGCGGGATACACCGGGGAGCTGTTTTTT.